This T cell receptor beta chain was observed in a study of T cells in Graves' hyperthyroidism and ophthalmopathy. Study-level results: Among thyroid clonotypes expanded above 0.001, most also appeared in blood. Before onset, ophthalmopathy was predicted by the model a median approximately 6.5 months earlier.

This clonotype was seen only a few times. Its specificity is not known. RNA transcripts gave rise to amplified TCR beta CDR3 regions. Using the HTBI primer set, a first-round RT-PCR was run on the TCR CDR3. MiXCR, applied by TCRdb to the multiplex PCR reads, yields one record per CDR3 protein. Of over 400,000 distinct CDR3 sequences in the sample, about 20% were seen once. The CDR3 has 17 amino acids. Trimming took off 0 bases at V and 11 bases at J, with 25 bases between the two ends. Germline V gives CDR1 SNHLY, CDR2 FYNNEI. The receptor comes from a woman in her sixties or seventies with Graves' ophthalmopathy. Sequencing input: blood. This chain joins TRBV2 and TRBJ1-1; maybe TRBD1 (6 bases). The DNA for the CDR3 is TGTGCCAGCAGTGAAGCGCGTGGGACACAGGGACAATCTTGGGCTTTCTTT. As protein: CASSEARGTQGQSWAFF.